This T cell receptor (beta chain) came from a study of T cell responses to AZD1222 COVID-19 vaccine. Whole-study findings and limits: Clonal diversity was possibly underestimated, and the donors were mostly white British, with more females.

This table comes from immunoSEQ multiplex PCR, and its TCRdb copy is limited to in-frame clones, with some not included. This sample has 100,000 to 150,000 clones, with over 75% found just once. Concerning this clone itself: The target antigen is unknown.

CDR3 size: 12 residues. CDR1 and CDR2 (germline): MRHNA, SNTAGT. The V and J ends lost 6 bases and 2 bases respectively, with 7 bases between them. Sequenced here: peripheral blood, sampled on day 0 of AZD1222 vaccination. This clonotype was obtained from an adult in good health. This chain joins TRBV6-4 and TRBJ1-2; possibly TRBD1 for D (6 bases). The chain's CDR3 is CASRQGNYGYTF. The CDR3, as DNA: TGTGCCAGCAGACAGGGCAACTATGGCTACACCTTC.